This entry lists 9 T cell receptor beta chains sequenced from one sample in a study of cytomegalovirus exposure and HLA in healthy donors. Amplification used 60 Vbeta primers and 13 Jbeta primers. Clones were read by immunoSEQ multiplex PCR, and TCRdb kept only the in-frame ones, dropping some. The sample includes about 130,000 clones, over 70% of them seen just once. Input material: PBMCs. The receptors come from a woman between 40 and 55 years old in good health and CMV-seronegative.

This clone appeared a few times. The V and J genes are TRBV9 and TRBJ2-7, with D uncertain. The CDR3 spans 14 residues. CDR1 SGDLS and CDR2 YYNGEE come from the germline V gene. Between the trimmed V and J ends, which lost 4 bases and 4 bases, there was a span of 15 bases. The CDR3: CASSSIGGQYEQYF. Written as DNA, the CDR3 is TGTGCCAGCAGCTCAATAGGTGGGCAGTACGAGCAGTACTTC.

The CDR3 reads CASHRGCPPLHF. CDR3 in DNA: TGTGCCAGCCACCGGGGGTGCCCACCCCTCCACTTT. The rearrangement uses TRBV6-7 and TRBJ1-6, with D possibly being TRBD1 (5 bases). TRBV6-7 is assigned to the ORF class and has an uncertain function. V was cut by 8 bases and J by 11 bases, with 13 bases left in between. The CDR3 covers 12 residues.

The V and J genes are TRBV6-1 and TRBJ2-6; D unclear. The CDR3 extends over 14 amino acids. Germline V CDR1 and CDR2: MNHNS, SASEGT. Deletions cut 8 bases from V and 5 bases from J, with 13 bases between. CDR3 amino acids: CASESDGRANVLTF. The CDR3, as DNA: TGTGCCAGCGAATCAGATGGTAGGGCCAACGTCCTGACTTTC.

This chain uses TRBV28 with TRBJ2-7; 9 positions agree with TRBD1. The trim removed 5 bases at V and 4 bases at J, leaving 6 bases unmatched. The germline V gene has CDR1 MDHEN and CDR2 SYDVKM. The CDR3 consists of 14 residues. CDR3 coding DNA: TGTGCCAGCAGTCGAGGACAGGGGAGGTACGAGCAGTACTTC. This encodes CASSRGQGRYEQYF.

The V call is TRBV9, the J call TRBJ2-7, with 7 nucleotides matching TRBD2. The CDR3 contains 16 residues. V gave up 3 bases and J gave up 1 base; unmatched junction bases: 10. Germline CDR1 SGDLS, CDR2 YYNGEE. CDR3 in amino acids: CASSARGGRGSYEQYF. CDR3 sequence (DNA): TGTGCCAGCAGCGCTCGGGGAGGGAGGGGATCCTACGAGCAGTACTTC.

The rearrangement links TRBV6-6 to TRBJ2-5; weak D call: TRBD2 (5 bases). V was trimmed by 0 bases and J by 4 bases, leaving 9 bases between them. The CDR3 is 14 amino acids. Germline lookup yields CDR1 MNHNY and CDR2 SVGAGI (reference sequence). Written as DNA, the CDR3 is TGTGCCAGCAGTTACTCGAGGGCAGCAGAGACCCAGTACTTC. Its protein is CASSYSRAAETQYF.

The V and J genes are TRBV18 and TRBJ1-5; 8 bases align to TRBD1. The CDR3 has 15 amino acids. Per the germline V gene, CDR1 is KGHSH and CDR2 is LQKENI. V shed 4 bases, J shed 0 bases, and the junction held 2 bases outside the gene matches. CDR3 coding DNA: TGTGCCAGCTCACTTGGGACAGGTAGCAATCAGCCCCAGCATTTT. This encodes CASSLGTGSNQPQHF.

This chain joins TRBV9 and TRBJ1-4, with 9 nucleotides matching TRBD1. This CDR3 has 15 residues. CDR1 and CDR2 from the germline V gene are SGDLS and YYNGEE. With V trimmed by 2 bases and J by 8 bases, 7 bases remained unmatched. In nucleotides, the CDR3 is TGTGCCAGCAGCGTCTACCGGGACAGGGCCGAAAAACTGTTTTTT. Translated, it gives CASSVYRDRAEKLFF.

V is TRBV4-3 and J is TRBJ2-2, with D perhaps matching TRBD1 (5 bases). Germline CDR1 reads LGHNA; CDR2 reads YSLEER. The CDR3 totals 16 residues. V shed 0 bases and J shed 0 bases, with 8 bases lying between them. The CDR3 DNA follows: TGCGCCAGCAGCCAAGACAGGGATACGAACACCGGGGAGCTGTTTTTT. It specifies CASSQDRDTNTGELFF.